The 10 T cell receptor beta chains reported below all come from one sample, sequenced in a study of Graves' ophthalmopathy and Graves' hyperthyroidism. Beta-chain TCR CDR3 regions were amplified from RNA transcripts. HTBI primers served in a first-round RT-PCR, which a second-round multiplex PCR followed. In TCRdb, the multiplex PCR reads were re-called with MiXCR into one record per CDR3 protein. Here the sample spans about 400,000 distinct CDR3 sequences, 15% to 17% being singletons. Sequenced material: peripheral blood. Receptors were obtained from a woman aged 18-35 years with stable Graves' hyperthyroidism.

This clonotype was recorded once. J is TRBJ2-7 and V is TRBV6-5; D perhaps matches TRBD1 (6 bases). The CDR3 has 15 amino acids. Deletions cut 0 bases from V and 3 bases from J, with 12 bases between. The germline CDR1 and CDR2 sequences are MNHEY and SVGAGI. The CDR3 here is CASSYSVPGDYEQYF. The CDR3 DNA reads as TGTGCCAGCAGTTACTCGGTGCCAGGGGACTACGAGCAGTACTTC.

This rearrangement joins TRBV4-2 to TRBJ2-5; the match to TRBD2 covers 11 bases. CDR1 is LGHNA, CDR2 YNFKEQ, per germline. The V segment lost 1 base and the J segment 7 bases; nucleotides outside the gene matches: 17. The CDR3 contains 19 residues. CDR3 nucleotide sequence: TGTGCCAGCAGCCAAGTCGGGTCTAGCGGGGGGTCCGCCCTGGTGACCCAGTACTTC. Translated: CASSQVGSSGGSALVTQYF.

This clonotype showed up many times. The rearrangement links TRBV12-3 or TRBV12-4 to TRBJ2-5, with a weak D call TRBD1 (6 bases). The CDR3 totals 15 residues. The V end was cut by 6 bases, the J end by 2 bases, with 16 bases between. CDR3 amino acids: CASSLLGTYQETQYF. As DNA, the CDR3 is TGTGCCAGCAGCCTCCTCGGGACATATCAAGAGACCCAGTACTTC.

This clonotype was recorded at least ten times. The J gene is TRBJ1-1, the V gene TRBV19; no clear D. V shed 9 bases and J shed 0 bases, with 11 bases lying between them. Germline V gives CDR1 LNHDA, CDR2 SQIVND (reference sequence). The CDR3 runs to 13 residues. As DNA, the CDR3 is TGTGCCAGCACGACAAGGATGAACACTGAAGCTTTCTTT. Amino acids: CASTTRMNTEAFF.

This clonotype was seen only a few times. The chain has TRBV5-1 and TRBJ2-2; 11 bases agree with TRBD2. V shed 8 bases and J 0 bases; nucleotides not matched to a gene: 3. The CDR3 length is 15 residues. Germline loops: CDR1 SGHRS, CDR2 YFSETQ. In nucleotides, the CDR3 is TGCGCCAGACCGGGACTAGCGGCGAACACCGGGGAGCTGTTTTTT. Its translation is CARPGLAANTGELFF.

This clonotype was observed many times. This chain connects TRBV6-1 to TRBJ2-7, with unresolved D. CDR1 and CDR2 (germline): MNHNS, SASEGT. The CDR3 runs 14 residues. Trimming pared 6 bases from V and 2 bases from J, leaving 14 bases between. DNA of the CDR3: TGTGCCAGCAGCCCCCCGAGAGACACCTACGAGCAGTACTTC. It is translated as CASSPPRDTYEQYF.

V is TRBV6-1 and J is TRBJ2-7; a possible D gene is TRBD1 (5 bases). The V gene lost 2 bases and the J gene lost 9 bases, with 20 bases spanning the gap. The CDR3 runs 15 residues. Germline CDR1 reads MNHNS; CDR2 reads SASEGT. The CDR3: CASSEFPGPTVRQYF. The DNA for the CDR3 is TGTGCCAGCAGTGAATTCCCAGGGCCGACGGTACGGCAGTACTTC.

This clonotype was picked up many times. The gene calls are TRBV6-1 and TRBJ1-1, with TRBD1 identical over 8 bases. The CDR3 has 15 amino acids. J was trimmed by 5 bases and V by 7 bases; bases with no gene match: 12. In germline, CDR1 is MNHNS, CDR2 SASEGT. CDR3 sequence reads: CASNPLTTGGTEAFF. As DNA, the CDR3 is TGTGCCAGCAATCCCCTGACCACAGGGGGGACTGAAGCTTTCTTT.

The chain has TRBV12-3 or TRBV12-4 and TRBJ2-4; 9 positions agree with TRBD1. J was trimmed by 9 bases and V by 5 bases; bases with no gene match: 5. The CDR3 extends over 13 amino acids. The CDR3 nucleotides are TGTGCCAGCAGTACAGGGGGCAAAGTCATTCAGTACTTC. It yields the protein CASSTGGKVIQYF.

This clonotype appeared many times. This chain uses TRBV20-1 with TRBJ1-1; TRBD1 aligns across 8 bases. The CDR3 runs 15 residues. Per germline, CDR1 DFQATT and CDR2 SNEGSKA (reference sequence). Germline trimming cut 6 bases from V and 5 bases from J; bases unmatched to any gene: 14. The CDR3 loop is CSAWVSTGEWTEAFF. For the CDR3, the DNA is TGCAGTGCGTGGGTTTCGACAGGGGAGTGGACTGAAGCTTTCTTT.